This is a list of T cell receptor beta chains from one sample in a study of T-cell reconstitution after alpha-beta-depleted transplantation in children. TCRdb processed the PCR reads anew with MiXCR; each CDR3 protein has one entry. The table shows 440,000 or so distinct CDR3 sequences, with approximately 41% occurring only once. The material sequenced was PBMCs, taken before TCRalphabeta/CD19-depleted stem cell transplant. These receptors all come from a girl aged 2 to 9 with aplastic anemia, due to receive a stem cell transplant. Each CDR3 is given with its conserved first and last residue. Fields, in order: clone size, V gene, D gene, J gene, CDR3 protein, CDR3 DNA. A D gene is named only where the DNA matches it firmly. Size is stated for part of the rows, as once, few or many counts, or as a class when the clone is expanded.

clone_size: many
v_call: TRBV27
d_call: TRBD2
j_call: TRBJ2-3
cdr3_aa: CASSLLTGRPRTDTQYF
cdr3_nt: TGTGCCAGCAGTTTATTGACCGGGAGGCCTCGCACAGATACGCAGTATTTT

clone_size: many
v_call: TRBV7-2
d_call: TRBD2
j_call: TRBJ2-3
cdr3_aa: CASSLQGSGGLRDTQYF
cdr3_nt: TGTGCCAGCAGCTTACAGGGTAGCGGGGGTCTCCGGGATACGCAGTATTTT

clone_size: many
v_call: TRBV5-1
d_call: .
j_call: TRBJ2-1
cdr3_aa: CASSLRAYNEQFF
cdr3_nt: TGCGCCAGCAGCTTGAGGGCCTACAATGAGCAGTTCTTC

clone_size: once
v_call: TRBV6-1
d_call: .
j_call: TRBJ1-4
cdr3_aa: CASSGNGANGGKLFF
cdr3_nt: TGTGCCAGCAGCGGCAACGGGGCAAATGGCGGAAAACTGTTTTTT

clone_size: few
v_call: TRBV7-2
d_call: .
j_call: TRBJ2-4
cdr3_aa: CASSLTGWGKNIQYF
cdr3_nt: TGTGCCAGCAGCTTAACCGGTTGGGGCAAAAACATTCAGTACTTC

clone_size: .
v_call: TRBV7-8
d_call: .
j_call: TRBJ2-1
cdr3_aa: CASSLAYHLNEQFF
cdr3_nt: TGTGCCAGCAGCTTAGCTTACCATTTAAATGAGCAGTTCTTC

clone_size: many
v_call: TRBV29-1
d_call: TRBD2
j_call: TRBJ2-7
cdr3_aa: CSVAGTSGRGGEQYF
cdr3_nt: TGCAGCGTTGCGGGGACTAGCGGGAGAGGAGGCGAGCAGTACTTC

clone_size: many
v_call: TRBV7-8
d_call: .
j_call: TRBJ1-2
cdr3_aa: CASSSRQGYYGYTF
cdr3_nt: TGTGCCAGCAGCTCTAGACAAGGGTACTATGGCTACACCTTC

clone_size: .
v_call: TRBV6-1
d_call: .
j_call: TRBJ2-1
cdr3_aa: CASSQGQYSYNEQFF
cdr3_nt: TGTGCCAGCAGCCAAGGACAGTACTCCTACAATGAGCAGTTCTTC

clone_size: .
v_call: TRBV28
d_call: .
j_call: TRBJ2-7
cdr3_aa: CASSGGSGPGEQYF
cdr3_nt: TGTGCCAGCAGTGGGGGCAGTGGCCCGGGGGAGCAGTACTTC

clone_size: .
v_call: TRBV3-1
d_call: TRBD2
j_call: TRBJ2-5
cdr3_aa: CASSQTGLAGGPTQYF
cdr3_nt: TGTGCCAGCAGCCAAACCGGACTAGCGGGAGGGCCGACCCAGTACTTC

clone_size: many
v_call: TRBV20-1
d_call: TRBD1
j_call: TRBJ1-5
cdr3_aa: CSAREGTGISNQPQHF
cdr3_nt: TGCAGTGCTAGAGAAGGGACAGGGATTAGCAATCAGCCCCAGCATTTT

clone_size: many
v_call: TRBV6-5
d_call: .
j_call: TRBJ2-3
cdr3_aa: CASSYSKGPTTDTQYF
cdr3_nt: TGTGCCAGCAGTTACTCGAAGGGACCGACCACAGATACGCAGTATTTT

clone_size: few
v_call: TRBV7-9
d_call: .
j_call: TRBJ1-1
cdr3_aa: CASSLHDDTTEAFF
cdr3_nt: TGTGCCAGCAGCTTACACGACGACACCACTGAAGCTTTCTTT

clone_size: few
v_call: TRBV5-4
d_call: TRBD1
j_call: TRBJ1-1
cdr3_aa: CASSLRQGPSEAFF
cdr3_nt: TGTGCCAGCAGCTTACGACAGGGGCCAAGTGAAGCTTTCTTT

clone_size: once
v_call: TRBV7-6
d_call: .
j_call: TRBJ1-6
cdr3_aa: CASSLADSSPLHF
cdr3_nt: TGTGCCAGCAGCTTAGCCGACAGTTCACCCCTCCACTTT

clone_size: .
v_call: TRBV7-6
d_call: TRBD2
j_call: TRBJ2-1
cdr3_aa: CASSLDSGHEAGHEQFF
cdr3_nt: TGTGCCAGCAGCTTAGATAGCGGGCACGAGGCGGGACATGAGCAGTTCTTC

clone_size: few
v_call: TRBV6-5
d_call: .
j_call: TRBJ2-2
cdr3_aa: CASGSAPNTGELFF
cdr3_nt: TGTGCCAGCGGTTCAGCACCGAACACCGGGGAGCTGTTTTTT

clone_size: few
v_call: TRBV6-5
d_call: .
j_call: TRBJ2-5
cdr3_aa: CASSNYGHLQETQYF
cdr3_nt: TGTGCCAGCAGTAACTACGGACATCTACAAGAGACCCAGTACTTC

clone_size: .
v_call: TRBV20-1
d_call: TRBD2
j_call: TRBJ2-7
cdr3_aa: CSAAGVAGSPYEQYF
cdr3_nt: TGCAGTGCCGCGGGAGTAGCGGGGTCCCCCTACGAGCAGTACTTC